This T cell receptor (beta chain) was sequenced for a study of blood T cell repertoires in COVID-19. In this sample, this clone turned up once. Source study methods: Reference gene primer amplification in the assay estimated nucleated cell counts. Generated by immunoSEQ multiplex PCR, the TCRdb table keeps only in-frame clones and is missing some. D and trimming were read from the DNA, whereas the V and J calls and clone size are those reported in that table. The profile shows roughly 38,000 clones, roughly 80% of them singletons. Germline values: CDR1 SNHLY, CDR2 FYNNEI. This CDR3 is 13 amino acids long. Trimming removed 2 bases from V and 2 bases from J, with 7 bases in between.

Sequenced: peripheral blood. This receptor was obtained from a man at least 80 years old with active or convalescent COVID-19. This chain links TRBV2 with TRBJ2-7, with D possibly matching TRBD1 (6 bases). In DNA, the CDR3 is TGTGCCAGCAGTGAACCAGGGGCCTACGAGCAGTACTTC. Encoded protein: CASSEPGAYEQYF.